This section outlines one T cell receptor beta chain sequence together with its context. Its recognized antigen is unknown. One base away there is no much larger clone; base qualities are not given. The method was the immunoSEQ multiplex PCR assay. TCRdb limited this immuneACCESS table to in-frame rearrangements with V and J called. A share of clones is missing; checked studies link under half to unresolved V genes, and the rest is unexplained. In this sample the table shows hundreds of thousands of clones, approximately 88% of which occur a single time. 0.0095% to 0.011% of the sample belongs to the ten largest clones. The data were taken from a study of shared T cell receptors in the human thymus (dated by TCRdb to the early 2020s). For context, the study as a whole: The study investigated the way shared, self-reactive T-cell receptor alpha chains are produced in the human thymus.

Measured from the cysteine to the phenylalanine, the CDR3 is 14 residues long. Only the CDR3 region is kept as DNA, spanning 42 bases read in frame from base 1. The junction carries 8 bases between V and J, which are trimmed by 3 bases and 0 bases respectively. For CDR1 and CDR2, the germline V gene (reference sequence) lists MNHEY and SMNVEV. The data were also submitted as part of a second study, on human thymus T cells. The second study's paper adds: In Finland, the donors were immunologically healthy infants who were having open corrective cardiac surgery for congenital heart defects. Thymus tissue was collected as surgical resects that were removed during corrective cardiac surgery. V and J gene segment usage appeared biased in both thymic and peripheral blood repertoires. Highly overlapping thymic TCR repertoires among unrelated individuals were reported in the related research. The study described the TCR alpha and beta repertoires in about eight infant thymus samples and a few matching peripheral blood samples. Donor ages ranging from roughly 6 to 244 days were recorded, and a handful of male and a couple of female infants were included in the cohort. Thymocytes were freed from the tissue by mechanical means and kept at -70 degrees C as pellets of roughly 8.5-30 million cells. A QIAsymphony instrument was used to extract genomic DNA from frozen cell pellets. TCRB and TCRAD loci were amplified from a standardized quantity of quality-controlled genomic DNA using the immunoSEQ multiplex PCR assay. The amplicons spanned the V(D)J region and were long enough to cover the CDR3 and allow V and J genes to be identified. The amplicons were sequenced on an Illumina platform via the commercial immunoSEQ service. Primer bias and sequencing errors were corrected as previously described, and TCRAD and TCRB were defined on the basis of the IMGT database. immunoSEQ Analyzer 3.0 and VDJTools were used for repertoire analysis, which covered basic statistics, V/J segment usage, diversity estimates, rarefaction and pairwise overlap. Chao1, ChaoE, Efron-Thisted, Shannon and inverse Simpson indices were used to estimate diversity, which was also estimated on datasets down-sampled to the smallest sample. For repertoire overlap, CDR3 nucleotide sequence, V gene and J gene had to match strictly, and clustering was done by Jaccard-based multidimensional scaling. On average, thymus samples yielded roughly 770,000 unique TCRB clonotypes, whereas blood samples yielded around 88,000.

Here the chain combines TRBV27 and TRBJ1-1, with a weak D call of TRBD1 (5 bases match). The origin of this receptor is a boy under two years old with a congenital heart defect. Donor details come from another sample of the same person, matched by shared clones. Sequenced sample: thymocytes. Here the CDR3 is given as CASSFTGLNTEAFF. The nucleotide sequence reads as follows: TGTGCCAGCAGTTTTACAGGTTTGAACACTGAAGCTTTCTTT.